The T cell receptor (beta chain) described here comes from a study of T cell responses to AZD1222 COVID-19 vaccine. Repertoires were generated with immunoSEQ multiplex PCR, while TCRdb's copy carries only in-frame clones and drops some. The table records more than 150,000 clones, 88% of them present only once. CDR3 length equals 14 residues. V lost 10 bases and J 2 bases, leaving 17 bases between the germline ends. Germline V lookup: CDR1 MNHEY, CDR2 SMNVEV (reference sequence). This clone was seen just once. The sequences come from peripheral blood, collected on day 0 of AZD1222 vaccination. The source of this sequence is an adult in good health. This sequence joins TRBV27 and TRBJ1-1; D may be TRBD1 (5 bases). For the CDR3, the DNA is TGTGCCACCCGACCGGGGGGTTTAAACACTGAAGCTTTCTTT. Protein: CATRPGGLNTEAFF.